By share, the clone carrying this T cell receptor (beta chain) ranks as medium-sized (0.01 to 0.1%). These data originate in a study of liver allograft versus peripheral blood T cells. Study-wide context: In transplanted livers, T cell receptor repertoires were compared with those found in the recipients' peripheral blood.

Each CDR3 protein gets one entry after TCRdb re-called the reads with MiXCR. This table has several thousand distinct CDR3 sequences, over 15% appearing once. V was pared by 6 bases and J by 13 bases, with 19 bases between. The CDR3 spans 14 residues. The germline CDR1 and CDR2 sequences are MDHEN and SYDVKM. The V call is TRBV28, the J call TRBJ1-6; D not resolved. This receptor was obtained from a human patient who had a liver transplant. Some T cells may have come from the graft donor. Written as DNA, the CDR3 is TGTGCCAGCAGCTCGGGTATGCCCGCTCGTCCCCTCCACTTT. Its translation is CASSSGMPARPLHF.